The clone carrying this T cell receptor (beta chain) is a singleton in its sample. Germline assignment: CDR1 LNHDA and CDR2 SQIVND (reference sequence). V lost 3 bases to trimming and J lost 5 bases; unmatched junction nucleotides: 2. The CDR3 extends over 13 amino acids. The record originates from a study of blood T cell repertoires in COVID-19. At the level of the study: Italy, Spain and the United States were the sources of the convalescent and acute COVID-19 samples.

Sequencing was performed with immunoSEQ multiplex PCR; in TCRdb, only in-frame clones are kept and a portion is missing. The table lists 80,000 to 95,000 clones, around 85% of them singletons. This chain joins TRBV19 and TRBJ1-2; the match to TRBD1 covers 8 bases. The clonotype comes from a man older than 75 with active or convalescent COVID-19. Sample: peripheral blood. CDR3 nucleotide sequence: TGTGCCAGTAGTATTACAGGGGGGTATGGCTACACCTTC. Translation gives CASSITGGYGYTF.